The 24 T cell receptor beta chains below all came from one sample that was sequenced in a study of T cells in Graves' hyperthyroidism and ophthalmopathy. RNA transcripts yielded amplified TCR beta CDR3 regions. With the HTBI primer set, the TCR CDR3 went through a first round of RT-PCR. TCRdb passed the multiplex PCR reads through MiXCR, listing each CDR3 protein once. The repertoire includes a few hundred thousand distinct CDR3 sequences, 25% of them detected once, and around 79% sits in the top ten. Material: blood. These receptors were collected from a man aged 50 or older with Graves' hyperthyroidism.

The chain is built from TRBV6-1 and TRBJ2-1, with 12 bases matching TRBD2. The CDR3 loop spans 17 amino acids. After removal of 2 bases from V and 7 bases from J, the junction contained 9 bases not matched to a gene. The germline CDR1 and CDR2 sequences are MNHNS and SASEGT. The CDR3 sequence is CASSELASGRAMNEQFF. The CDR3 bases are TGTGCCAGCAGTGAACTGGCTAGCGGGAGGGCCATGAATGAGCAGTTCTTC.

This clonotype was detected many times. The rearrangement joins TRBV20-1 to TRBJ1-2, with 7 bases aligning to TRBD1. Germline values: CDR1 DFQATT, CDR2 SNEGSKA (reference sequence). The V and J ends lost 6 bases and 4 bases, in that order; junction bases with no gene match: 8. The CDR3 spans 13 residues. CDR3 DNA sequence: TGCAGTGCCATCGACAGGGTGGGCTATGGCTACACCTTC. Translating gives CSAIDRVGYGYTF.

This clonotype showed up just once. The CDR3 region has the DNA TGTGCCAGCAGTCTATGGGGGGAAGCGGGAGTCCCAGATACGCAGTATTTT. It yields the protein CASSLWGEAGVPDTQYF. J is TRBJ2-3 and V is TRBV11-1, with 8 bases fitting TRBD2. Trimming at V came to 6 bases and at J to 4 bases, leaving 15 bases not matched to a gene. The CDR3 has 17 amino acids. Germline-derived CDR1 and CDR2 are SGHAT and FQDESV (reference sequence).

This chain uses TRBV7-2 with TRBJ1-2; possibly TRBD1 for D (5 bases). The ends were cut back, 2 bases at V and 3 bases at J, with 10 bases in the middle. Germline V gene data show CDR1 as SGHTA and CDR2 as FQGNSA. This CDR3 contains 14 residues. The CDR3 region is CASSLQGWDYGYTF. The CDR3 DNA follows: TGTGCCAGCAGCTTACAGGGCTGGGACTATGGCTACACCTTC.

Only a few counts were recorded for this clonotype. The V gene is TRBV5-1, the J gene TRBJ2-4; 14 bases are shared with TRBD2. The CDR3 sequence is 16 residues long. The trim removed 6 bases at V and 8 bases at J, leaving 10 bases unmatched. Per the germline V gene, CDR1 is SGHRS and CDR2 is YFSETQ. The CDR3 sequence: CASTGLGLAGVYIQYF. CDR3 nucleotide sequence: TGCGCCAGCACCGGACTGGGACTAGCGGGAGTTTACATTCAGTACTTC.

V and J are TRBV29-1 and TRBJ2-1; D not certain. There are 12 residues in the CDR3. The V gene lost 7 bases and the J gene lost 6 bases, with 13 bases spanning the gap. The V gene's germline CDR1 is SQVTM and CDR2 ANQGSEA. The CDR3 loop reads CSARRASNEQFF. In DNA, the CDR3 is TGCAGCGCTCGTAGGGCTTCCAATGAGCAGTTCTTC.

In nucleotides, the CDR3 is TGCAGCGTTGACAGGGGGAATGAGCAGTTCTTC. Residues: CSVDRGNEQFF. The chain employs TRBV29-1 and TRBJ2-1; TRBD1 agrees at 7 bases. Trimming at V came to 3 bases and at J to 7 bases, leaving 0 bases not matched to a gene. CDR3 size: 11 residues. CDR1 and CDR2 (germline): SQVTM, ANQGSEA.

This clonotype was found a few times. The chain employs TRBV12-3 or TRBV12-4 and TRBJ2-1; D unresolved. This CDR3 comprises 13 residues. The V and J ends lost 0 bases and 4 bases respectively, with 4 bases between them. The CDR3 spells CASSLAVYNEQFF. The CDR3 coding sequence is TGTGCCAGCAGTTTAGCAGTTTACAATGAGCAGTTCTTC.

This clonotype was recorded many times. This chain uses TRBV2 with TRBJ2-1; D is perhaps TRBD1 (6 bases). V lost 5 bases, J lost 7 bases, and 12 bases lay in between. This CDR3 region has 13 residues. The germline V gene has CDR1 SNHLY and CDR2 FYNNEI. CDR3 protein: CASSPDRSNEQFF. CDR3 in DNA: TGTGCCAGCAGTCCCGACAGGAGTAATGAGCAGTTCTTC.

This clonotype turned up a few times. The CDR3 bases are TGTGCCAGCAGCTCGAACGAGGACACTGAAGCTTTCTTT. This translates into CASSSNEDTEAFF. The genes are TRBV27 and TRBJ1-1; D gene ambiguous. The CDR3 has 13 amino acids. Trimming took off 6 bases at V and 3 bases at J, with 11 bases between the two ends. CDR1 is MNHEY and CDR2 is SMNVEV in the germline V gene (reference sequence).

This clonotype was found many times. The rearrangement joins TRBV2 to TRBJ2-5; 11 bases are a match to TRBD1. V lost 1 base to trimming and J lost 1 base; unmatched junction nucleotides: 2. The CDR3 totals 16 residues. Germline values: CDR1 SNHLY, CDR2 FYNNEI. The CDR3 bases are TGTGCCAGCAGTGAAGGGACAGGGGGCCTCCAAGAGACCCAGTACTTC. Translation gives CASSEGTGGLQETQYF.

This clonotype has more than one count but fewer than ten. As DNA, the CDR3 is TGCAGCGTGGTCGGACAGGGGATCACCAACTACGAGCAGTACTTC. This sequence encodes CSVVGQGITNYEQYF. This sequence joins TRBV29-1 and TRBJ2-7; 9 nucleotides line up with TRBD1. Germline assignment: CDR1 SQVTM and CDR2 ANQGSEA. The junction had 12 bases not matched to a gene; V was cut back by 6 bases and J by 3 bases. This CDR3 contains 15 residues.

The chain couples TRBV11-2 to TRBJ1-1; D is uncertain. In germline, CDR1 is SGHAT, CDR2 FQNNGV. Trimming shortened V by 6 bases and J by 0 bases, and 14 bases separated the two germline ends. The CDR3 loop spans 15 amino acids. The DNA for the CDR3 is TGTGCCAGCAGACCGATTTCAGGCATGAACACTGAAGCTTTCTTT. Translating gives CASRPISGMNTEAFF.

The genes are TRBV6-1 and TRBJ2-7; D may be TRBD1 or TRBD2 (5 bases each). Germline CDR1 is MNHNS and CDR2 is SASEGT. The CDR3 is 12 amino acids. With 8 bases removed from V and 4 bases from J, the gap between germline ends came to 12 bases. As DNA, the CDR3 is TGTGCCAGCTTGGGGGAGAGGTACGAGCAGTACTTC. Its protein is CASLGERYEQYF.

The rearrangement uses TRBV4-2 and TRBJ1-1, with D hard to call. V was cut by 0 bases and J by 4 bases, with 9 bases left in between. The length of the CDR3 is 14 residues. CDR1 LGHNA and CDR2 YNFKEQ come from the germline V gene. The CDR3: CASSQDLAVTEAFF. In DNA form, the CDR3 reads TGTGCCAGCAGCCAAGATCTGGCAGTCACTGAAGCTTTCTTT.

The gene calls are TRBV14 and TRBJ1-5; D might be TRBD1 (6 bases). Per germline, CDR1 SGHDN and CDR2 FVKESK. Trimming took off 3 bases at V and 6 bases at J, with 12 bases between the two ends. The CDR3 spans 14 residues. In nucleotides, the CDR3 is TGTGCCAGCAGCCATGCAGGGGTAGGTCAGCCCCAGCATTTT. Residues: CASSHAGVGQPQHF.

This clonotype was counted a single time. The rearrangement joins TRBV20-1 to TRBJ2-2, with TRBD2 identical over 9 bases. The CDR3 spans 14 residues. The ends lost 5 bases at V and 3 bases at J; junction bases unmatched: 4. Germline V gene sequence: CDR1 DFQATT, CDR2 SNEGSKA (reference sequence). Here the CDR3 DNA reads TGCAGTGCTGATAGCGGGAGACACACCGGGGAGCTGTTTTTT. It translates to CSADSGRHTGELFF.

This clonotype was seen many times. The chain's CDR3 is CASSFQGTGGGYTF. The DNA for the CDR3 is TGTGCCAGCAGCTTTCAGGGGACGGGAGGTGGCTACACCTTC. The V call is TRBV7-2, the J call TRBJ1-2; D perhaps matches TRBD1 (6 bases). The CDR3 runs to 14 residues. V was shortened by 3 bases and J by 7 bases, with 15 bases between the two germline ends. Germline CDR1 and CDR2: SGHTA and FQGNSA. The complete variable domain, with remaining parts taken from reference TRBV7-2 and TRBJ1-2, reads GAGVSQSPSNKVTEKGKDVELRCDPISGHTALYWYRQSLGQGLEFLIYFQGNSAPDKSGLPSDRFSAERTGGSVSTLTIQRTQQEDSAVYLCASSFQGTGGGYTFGSGTRLTVV.

This clonotype was seen at least ten times. The chain has TRBV2 and TRBJ2-3; no clear D. The CDR3 runs 12 residues. The germline V and J ends were trimmed by 8 bases and 8 bases, with 14 bases remaining between them. Germline loops: CDR1 SNHLY, CDR2 FYNNEI. CDR3 region: CASEFELGTQYF. The CDR3 region has the DNA TGTGCCAGCGAGTTCGAGCTGGGTACGCAGTATTTT.

This clonotype came up a few times. This rearrangement joins TRBV6-5 to TRBJ2-7, with TRBD2 matching 10 bases. There are 16 residues in the CDR3. The V gene's germline CDR1 is MNHEY and CDR2 SVGAGI. Trimming took 4 bases from V and 0 from J; bases not matched to a gene: 6. The CDR3 nucleotides read TGTGCCAGCAGTTCAACTAGCGGGACTAGCTCCTACGAGCAGTACTTC. Its translation is CASSSTSGTSSYEQYF.

This clonotype was observed many times. J is TRBJ1-5 and V is TRBV2; the D gene is possibly TRBD1 (6 bases). V was cut by 5 bases and J by 0 bases, with 14 bases left in between. Germline assignment: CDR1 SNHLY and CDR2 FYNNEI. This CDR3 is 16 amino acids long. DNA for the CDR3: TGTGCCAGCAGTAGGGACCAGGGGTATAGCAATCAGCCCCAGCATTTT. Its protein is CASSRDQGYSNQPQHF.

The genes are TRBV20-1 and TRBJ2-1, with a weak D call TRBD1 (5 bases). This CDR3 has 13 amino acids. Germline V lookup: CDR1 DFQATT, CDR2 SNEGSKA (reference sequence). Trimming removed 5 bases from V and 5 bases from J, with 13 bases in between. CDR3 sequence (DNA): TGCAGTGCTGGCAGGGATGTGGACAATGAGCAGTTCTTC. Its protein is CSAGRDVDNEQFF.

The CDR3 here is CASSRGMGITEAFF. The CDR3 nucleotides are TGTGCCAGCAGTCGGGGGATGGGTATCACTGAAGCTTTCTTT. V and J are TRBV27 and TRBJ1-1; D might be TRBD1 (5 bases). CDR3 length: 14 amino acids. Trimming removed 5 bases at V and 4 bases at J, with 14 bases between. CDR1 and CDR2 from the germline V gene are MNHEY and SMNVEV (reference sequence).

In its sample, this clonotype was seen a few times. V is TRBV4-2 and J is TRBJ2-3; no firm D call. In germline, CDR1 is LGHNA, CDR2 YNFKEQ. This CDR3 has 15 residues. Trimming left V 0 bases short and J 4 bases short, with 11 bases between. The CDR3: CASSQDAPAPDTQYF. In DNA, the CDR3 is TGTGCCAGCAGCCAAGATGCTCCCGCGCCAGATACGCAGTATTTT.